This T cell receptor (beta chain) was documented in a study of cytomegalovirus exposure and HLA in healthy donors (dated by TCRdb to 2016 to 2017). In terms of the full investigation: The roughly 700 repertoires of the first cohort and the 120 validation repertoires were produced on the same platform, according to a later analysis. The study combined high-throughput TCR immunosequencing, statistical association of individual TCRs with disease status, and machine learning to predict cytomegalovirus infection status. The study aimed to test whether signatures of past pathogen exposure could be identified by cataloging public T cell receptors. A separate validation cohort of 100 to 150 different subjects was used in addition to the roughly 700-subject first cohort.

The library came from the immunoSEQ multiplex PCR assay. Concerning the study's data processing: A statistical classification framework was built to diagnose cytomegalovirus status from the catalog of TCR beta chain sequences. TCRdb limited this immuneACCESS table to in-frame rearrangements with V and J called. A share of clones is missing; checked studies link under half to unresolved V genes, and the rest is unexplained. V and J calls and clone size are copied from that table; D and trimming were computed from the DNA. The sample table holds roughly 50,000 clones, of which under 95% were seen once. The ten top clones hold more than 0.85% of the sample. As concerns this clone: This clone's antigen is unknown. No base-level quality is on record; no much larger clone is a single base apart.

General conclusions and limits of the study: According to the authors, the approach could potentially be generalized to other disease states and immunological phenotypes. Most TCR sequences were seen in very few donors, while some public TCRs were found in many individuals. In vitro tests confirmed that a few of the cytomegalovirus-associated TCR beta chains recognize cytomegalovirus antigens. Subsequent analysis determined that TCRs grouped into clusters in the first cohort also showed a tendency toward co-occurrence across the roughly 130 validation repertoires, and 94% of cluster scores exceeded 0. The study gave a list of around 170 TCR beta chains associated with cytomegalovirus. The classifier was reported to diagnose cytomegalovirus status with high specificity and sensitivity in both the original and validation cohorts. The validation cohort had no HLA typing available for a later analysis, so co-occurrence within that cohort was assessed over all 130 or so repertoires.

The donors were included in the validation cohort of over a hundred subjects, a group kept apart from the roughly 670-subject first cohort. The germline V gene (reference sequence) yields SEHNR for CDR1 and FQNEAQ for CDR2. Taken from cysteine to phenylalanine, the CDR3 has 13 residues. Only CDR3 DNA is held: 39 bases, read in frame from base 1. Relative to germline, V is missing 5 bases and J is missing 6 bases, with 3 bases of the junction outside any gene match. This sequence originates from a man aged 18 to 30 in good health and CMV-seronegative. Sequenced sample: PBMCs. The receptor chain draws on TRBV7-9 and TRBJ1-2, and 10 junction bases match TRBD1. The CDR3 corresponds to CASSTGTGDGYTF. The DNA is as follows: TGTGCCAGCAGCACTGGGACAGGGGATGGCTACACCTTC. Extended through the reference TRBV7-9 and TRBJ1-2 proteins, this CDR3 yields the full variable domain: DTGVSQNPRHKITKRGQNVTFRCDPISEHNRLYWYRQTLGQGPEFLTYFQNEAQLEKSRLLSDRFSAERPKGSFSTLEIQRTEQGDSAMYLCASSTGTGDGYTFGSGTRLTVV.